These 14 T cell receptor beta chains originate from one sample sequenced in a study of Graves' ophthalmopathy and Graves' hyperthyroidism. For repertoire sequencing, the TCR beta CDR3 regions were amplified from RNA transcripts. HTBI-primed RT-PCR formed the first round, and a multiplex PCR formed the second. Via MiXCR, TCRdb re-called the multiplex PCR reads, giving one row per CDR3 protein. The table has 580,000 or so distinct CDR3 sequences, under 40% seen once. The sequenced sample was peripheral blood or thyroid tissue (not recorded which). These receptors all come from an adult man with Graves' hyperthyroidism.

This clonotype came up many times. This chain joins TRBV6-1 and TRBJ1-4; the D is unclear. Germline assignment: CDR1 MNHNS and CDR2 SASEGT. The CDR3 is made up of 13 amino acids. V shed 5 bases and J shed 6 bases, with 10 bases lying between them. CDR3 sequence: CASSLHPHEKLFF. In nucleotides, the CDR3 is TGTGCCAGCAGTCTGCACCCCCATGAAAAACTGTTTTTT.

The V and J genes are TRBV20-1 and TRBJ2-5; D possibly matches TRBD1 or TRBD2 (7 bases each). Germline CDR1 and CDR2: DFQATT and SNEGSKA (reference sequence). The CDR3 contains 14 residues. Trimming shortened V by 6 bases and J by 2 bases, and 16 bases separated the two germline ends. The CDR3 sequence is CSAAAGQPQETQYF. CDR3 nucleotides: TGCAGTGCCGCAGCGGGACAGCCACAAGAGACCCAGTACTTC.

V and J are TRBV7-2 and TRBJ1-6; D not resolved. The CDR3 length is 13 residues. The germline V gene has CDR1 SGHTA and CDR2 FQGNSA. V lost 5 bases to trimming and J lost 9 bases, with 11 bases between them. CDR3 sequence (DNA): TGTGCCAGCAGCCAAGGGTTCCTTTCACCCCTCCACTTT. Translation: CASSQGFLSPLHF.

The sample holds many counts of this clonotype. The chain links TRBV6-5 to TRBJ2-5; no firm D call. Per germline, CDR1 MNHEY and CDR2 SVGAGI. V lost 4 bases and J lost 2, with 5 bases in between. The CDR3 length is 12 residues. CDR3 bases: TGTGCCAGCAGTTCCAAACAAGAGACCCAGTACTTC. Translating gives CASSSKQETQYF.

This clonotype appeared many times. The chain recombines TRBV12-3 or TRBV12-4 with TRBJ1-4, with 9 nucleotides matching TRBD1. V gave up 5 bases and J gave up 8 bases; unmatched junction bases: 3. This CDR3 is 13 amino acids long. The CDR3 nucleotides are TGTGCCAGCAGTCCCGGGACAGGGGAAAAACTGTTTTTT. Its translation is CASSPGTGEKLFF.

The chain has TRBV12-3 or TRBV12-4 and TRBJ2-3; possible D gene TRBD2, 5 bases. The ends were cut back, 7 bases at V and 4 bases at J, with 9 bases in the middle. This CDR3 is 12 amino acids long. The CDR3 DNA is TGTGCCAGCACTCACGGGGCAGATACGCAGTATTTT. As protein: CASTHGADTQYF.

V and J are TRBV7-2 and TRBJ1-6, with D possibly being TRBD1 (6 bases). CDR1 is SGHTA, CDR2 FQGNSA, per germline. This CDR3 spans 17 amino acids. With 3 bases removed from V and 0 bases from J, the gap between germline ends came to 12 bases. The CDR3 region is CASSFFPGASYNSPLHF. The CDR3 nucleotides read TGTGCCAGCAGCTTCTTTCCAGGGGCCTCCTATAATTCACCCCTCCACTTT.

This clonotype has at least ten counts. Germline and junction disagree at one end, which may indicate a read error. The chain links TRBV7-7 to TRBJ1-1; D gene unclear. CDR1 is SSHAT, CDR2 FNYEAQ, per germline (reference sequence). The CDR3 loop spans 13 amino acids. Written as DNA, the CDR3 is TGTGCTAGCAGCTTAGAGCTGTACACTGAAGCTTTCTTT. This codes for CASSLELYTEAFF.

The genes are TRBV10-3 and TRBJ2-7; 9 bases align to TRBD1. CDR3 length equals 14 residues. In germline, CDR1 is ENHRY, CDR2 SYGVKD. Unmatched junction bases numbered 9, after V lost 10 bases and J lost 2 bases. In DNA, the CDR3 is TGTGCCAGCCAGCGGGACAGGGCAACCTACGAGCAGTACTTC. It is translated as CASQRDRATYEQYF.

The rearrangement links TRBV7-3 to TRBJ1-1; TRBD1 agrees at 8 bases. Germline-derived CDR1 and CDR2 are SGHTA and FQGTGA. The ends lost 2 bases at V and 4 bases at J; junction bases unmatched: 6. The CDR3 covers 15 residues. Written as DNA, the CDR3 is TGTGCCAGCAGCTTAGGGACAGGAATAATCACTGAAGCTTTCTTT. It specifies CASSLGTGIITEAFF.

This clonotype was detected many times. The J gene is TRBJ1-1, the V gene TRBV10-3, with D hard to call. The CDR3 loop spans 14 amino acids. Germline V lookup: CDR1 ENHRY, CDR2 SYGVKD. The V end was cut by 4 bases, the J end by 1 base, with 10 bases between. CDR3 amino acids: CAISVQGGNTEAFF. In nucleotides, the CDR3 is TGTGCCATCAGTGTGCAAGGCGGGAACACTGAAGCTTTCTTT.

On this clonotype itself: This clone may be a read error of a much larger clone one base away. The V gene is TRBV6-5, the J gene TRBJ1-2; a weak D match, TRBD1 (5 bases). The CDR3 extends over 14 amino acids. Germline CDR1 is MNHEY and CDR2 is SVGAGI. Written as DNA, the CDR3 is TGTGCCAGCAGTCCATTCCTCCGGGGCTATGGCCACACCTTC. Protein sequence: CASSPFLRGYGHTF.

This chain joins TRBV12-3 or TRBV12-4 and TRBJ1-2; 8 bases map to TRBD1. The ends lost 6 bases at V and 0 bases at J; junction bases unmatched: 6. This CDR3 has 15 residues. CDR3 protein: CASSGGQGPNYGYTF. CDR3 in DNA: TGTGCCAGCAGCGGCGGACAGGGACCTAACTATGGCTACACCTTC.

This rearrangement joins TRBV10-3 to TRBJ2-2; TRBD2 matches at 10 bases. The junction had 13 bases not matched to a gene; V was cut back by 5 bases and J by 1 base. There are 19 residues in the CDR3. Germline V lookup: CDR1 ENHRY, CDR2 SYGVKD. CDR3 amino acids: CAISSTSGRAEGNTGELFF. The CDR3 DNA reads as TGTGCCATCAGTTCGACCAGCGGGAGGGCCGAGGGGAACACCGGGGAGCTGTTTTTT.